A single sample is the source of the 28 T cell receptor beta chains below, sequenced in a study of control samples from healthy donors and cancer patients. Sequencing used immunoSEQ multiplex PCR; TCRdb keeps in-frame clones, though not all of them. Of about 160,000 clones in the sample, around 96% were seen once. The sequenced sample consisted of blood. These receptor sequences come from a woman in her thirties or forties in good health.

The chain carries TRBV6-5 and TRBJ1-2, with 9 positions matching TRBD1. From germline, CDR1 is MNHEY and CDR2 SVGAGI. Trimming took 6 bases from V and 6 from J; bases not matched to a gene: 5. The CDR3 covers 13 residues. The CDR3 DNA reads TGTGCCAGCAGGGGGGGACAGGGAGATGGCTACACCTTC. Translating it yields CASRGGQGDGYTF.

J is TRBJ2-7 and V is TRBV11-2; the D is unclear. CDR1 and CDR2 (germline): SGHAT, FQNNGV. The length of the CDR3 is 11 residues. V lost 5 bases to trimming and J lost 2 bases, with 4 bases between them. CDR3 in DNA: TGTGCCAGCAGCCAAGCCTACGAGCAGTACTTC. Translating it yields CASSQAYEQYF. Full variable domain (rest looked up from reference TRBV11-2 and TRBJ2-7): EAGVAQSPRYKIIEKRQSVAFWCNPISGHATLYWYQQILGQGPKLLIQFQNNGVVDDSQLPKDRFSAERLKGVDSTLKIQPAKLEDSAVYLCASSQAYEQYFGPGTRLTVT.

The genes are TRBV6-4 and TRBJ2-1; 10 bases are a match to TRBD2. The CDR3 runs to 15 residues. The V gene end was trimmed by 4 bases and the J gene end by 2 bases; junction bases not matched to a gene: 2. The germline V gene encodes CDR1 MRHNA and CDR2 SNTAGT. The CDR3 sequence is CASSASGRPYNEQFF. In DNA form, the CDR3 reads TGTGCCAGCAGTGCTAGCGGGAGACCCTACAATGAGCAGTTCTTC.

The gene calls are TRBV9 and TRBJ1-5; TRBD1 agrees at 7 bases. The CDR3 contains 14 residues. The V segment lost 0 bases and the J segment 4 bases; nucleotides outside the gene matches: 1. Per the germline V gene, CDR1 is SGDLS and CDR2 is YYNGEE. CDR3 sequence reads: CASSVGTGNQPQHF. CDR3 DNA: TGTGCCAGCAGCGTAGGGACAGGTAATCAGCCCCAGCATTTT.

The rearrangement links TRBV4-2 to TRBJ2-1; D gene unclear. This CDR3 has 13 amino acids. V was pared by 0 bases and J by 4 bases, with 4 bases between. Germline loops: CDR1 LGHNA, CDR2 YNFKEQ. The DNA of the CDR3 is TGTGCCAGCAGCCAAGATGGATACAATGAGCAGTTCTTC. As protein: CASSQDGYNEQFF.

V is TRBV29-1 and J is TRBJ1-2; unclear D gene. CDR3 length equals 13 residues. V dropped 4 bases and J dropped 2 bases, with 11 bases sitting between them. Germline CDR1 is SQVTM and CDR2 is ANQGSEA. The CDR3 region has the DNA TGCAGCGTTGTGGGTAGGAGGAACTATGGCTACACCTTC. Protein: CSVVGRRNYGYTF.

The rearrangement uses TRBV27 and TRBJ1-1; D is possibly TRBD1 (5 bases). The length of the CDR3 is 14 residues. V shed 3 bases and J shed 4 bases, with 12 bases lying between them. Germline V lookup: CDR1 MNHEY, CDR2 SMNVEV (reference sequence). The chain's CDR3 is CASSFRVEGTEAFF. CDR3 bases: TGTGCCAGCAGTTTCAGGGTTGAGGGCACTGAAGCTTTCTTT.

The chain links TRBV12-3 or TRBV12-4 to TRBJ1-1; unclear D gene. The germline V and J ends were trimmed by 1 base and 0 bases, with 3 bases remaining between them. This CDR3 is 13 amino acids long. CDR3 loop: CASSLVVNTEAFF. The CDR3 DNA reads TGTGCCAGCAGTTTAGTGGTGAACACTGAAGCTTTCTTT.

This chain connects TRBV6-5 to TRBJ1-4; D ambiguous. In germline, CDR1 is MNHEY, CDR2 SVGAGI. The CDR3 has 13 residues. V lost 5 bases, J lost 7 bases, and 11 bases lay in between. This chain's CDR3 is CASSRTDTEKLFF. CDR3 bases: TGTGCCAGCAGTAGAACAGACACTGAAAAACTGTTTTTT.

The chain has TRBV5-1 and TRBJ1-1; unclear D gene. The V gene lost 0 bases and the J gene lost 1 base, with 10 bases spanning the gap. In germline, CDR1 is SGHRS, CDR2 YFSETQ. This CDR3 has 15 residues. The CDR3 here is CASSLAGQENTEAFF. Written as DNA, the CDR3 is TGCGCCAGCAGCTTGGCCGGTCAGGAGAACACTGAAGCTTTCTTT. The full variable domain, in which reference TRBV5-1 and TRBJ1-1 provide the parts outside the CDR3, is KAGVTQTPRYLIKTRGQQVTLSCSPISGHRSVSWYQQTPGQGLQFLFEYFSETQRNKGNFPGRFSGRQFSNSRSEMNVSTLELGDSALYLCASSLAGQENTEAFFGQGTRLTVV.

The rearrangement joins TRBV5-1 to TRBJ2-2, with 8 nucleotides matching TRBD1. This CDR3 is built from 15 residues. V trimming: 1 base; J trimming: 4 bases; junction bases outside the gene matches: 3. Germline V lookup: CDR1 SGHRS, CDR2 YFSETQ. The chain's CDR3 is CASSLQTGGTGELFF. DNA of the CDR3: TGCGCCAGCAGCTTGCAAACAGGGGGCACCGGGGAGCTGTTTTTT.

The genes are TRBV18 and TRBJ2-3; a weak D match, TRBD2 (5 bases). This CDR3 comprises 13 residues. CDR1 and CDR2 from the germline V gene are KGHSH and LQKENI. V lost 2 bases and J 6 bases, leaving 9 bases between the germline ends. The CDR3 is CASSPASIDTQYF. The CDR3, as DNA: TGTGCCAGCTCACCAGCTAGCATCGATACGCAGTATTTT.

The gene calls are TRBV5-1 and TRBJ1-2; 7 nucleotides line up with TRBD1. V shed 0 bases, J shed 2 bases, and the junction held 7 bases outside the gene matches. Germline values: CDR1 SGHRS, CDR2 YFSETQ. This CDR3 comprises 16 residues. This CDR3 is CASSLGTGQPNYGYTF. The CDR3 region has the DNA TGCGCCAGCAGCTTGGGGACGGGACAGCCGAACTATGGCTACACCTTC.

This chain connects TRBV6-2 or TRBV6-3 to TRBJ1-1; 11 nucleotides match TRBD1. The V gene's germline CDR1 is MNHEY and CDR2 SVGEGT. The CDR3 extends over 14 amino acids. The V gene end was trimmed by 5 bases and the J gene end by 7 bases; junction bases not matched to a gene: 6. The CDR3 DNA reads as TGTGCCAGCAGTCCCGGACAGGGGGCGGATGAAGCTTTCTTT. Its protein product is CASSPGQGADEAFF.

The chain recombines TRBV7-8 with TRBJ1-2, with 8 bases identical to TRBD1. V gave up 5 bases and J gave up 5 bases; unmatched junction bases: 16. The CDR3 is 17 residues long. CDR1 is SGHVS, CDR2 FQNEAQ, per germline. The CDR3 region is CASSRDFSGTGLYGYTF. The CDR3 nucleotides read TGTGCCAGCAGCCGAGATTTTTCCGGGACAGGCTTATATGGCTACACCTTC.

This clone was seen only once. The chain employs TRBV11-2 and TRBJ2-7; the D gene is possibly TRBD1 (6 bases). The germline CDR1 and CDR2 sequences are SGHAT and FQNNGV. The V end lost 0 bases, the J end lost 0 bases, and 9 bases lay between the germline ends. The length of the CDR3 is 15 residues. CDR3 bases: TGTGCCAGCAGCTTAGAGAGGGGGAGCTCCTACGAGCAGTACTTC. Encoded protein: CASSLERGSSYEQYF.

This clone appeared a single time. V usage is TRBV29-1 and J usage is TRBJ2-1; 12 bases agree with TRBD2. Germline V gene lookup returns CDR1 SQVTM and CDR2 ANQGSEA. The V gene end was trimmed by 5 bases and the J gene end by 9 bases; junction bases not matched to a gene: 5. The CDR3 is made up of 13 amino acids. CDR3 sequence: CSVRLAGDGEQFF. In nucleotides, the CDR3 is TGCAGCGTTAGACTAGCGGGAGACGGTGAGCAGTTCTTC.

This chain joins TRBV21-1 and TRBJ1-6; TRBD1, the table's D call, lacks a check against the DNA. TRBV21-1 is assigned pseudogene status. This CDR3 region has 17 residues. In DNA, the CDR3 is TGTGCCAGCAGCAACCAAAACCGGGGGACAGTCGATTCACCCCTCCACTTT. It translates to CASSNQNRGTVDSPLHF.

CDR3 sequence: CASSAGSGNQPQHF. The CDR3 nucleotides read TGTGCCAGCAGCGCCGGGTCGGGCAATCAGCCCCAGCATTTT. This chain joins TRBV3-1 (or the pseudogene TRBV3-2) and TRBJ1-5; no clear D. Germline CDR1 is LGHDT and CDR2 is YNNKEL (reference sequence). With 5 bases removed from V and 2 bases from J, the gap between germline ends came to 10 bases. The CDR3 is 14 residues long.

J is TRBJ2-1 and V is TRBV7-9; D perhaps matches TRBD1 (6 bases). Looked up from germline, CDR1 is SEHNR and CDR2 is FQNEAQ (reference sequence). The CDR3 sequence is 14 residues long. V dropped 5 bases and J dropped 8 bases, with 16 bases sitting between them. CDR3 coding DNA: TGTGCCAGCAGCCCCAGGGGTACGAGAGATGAGCAGTTCTTC. It encodes CASSPRGTRDEQFF. The complete variable domain, with remaining parts taken from reference TRBV7-9 and TRBJ2-1, reads DTGVSQNPRHKITKRGQNVTFRCDPISEHNRLYWYRQTLGQGPEFLTYFQNEAQLEKSRLLSDRFSAERPKGSFSTLEIQRTEQGDSAMYLCASSPRGTRDEQFFGPGTRLTVL.

This clone showed up just once. V usage is TRBV5-1 and J usage is TRBJ1-2; D is perhaps TRBD1 (5 bases). CDR3 length: 14 residues. The V gene's germline CDR1 is SGHRS and CDR2 YFSETQ. The germline V and J ends were trimmed by 4 bases and 5 bases, with 15 bases remaining between them. In DNA form, the CDR3 reads TGCGCCAGCAGCGCGTACGGGGCGGAATATGGCTACACCTTC. Translating gives CASSAYGAEYGYTF.

The gene calls are TRBV5-1 and TRBJ1-6; possibly TRBD1 for D (5 bases). V lost 1 base to trimming and J lost 0 bases, with 8 bases between them. Germline V CDR1 and CDR2: SGHRS, YFSETQ. CDR3 length equals 16 residues. CDR3 residues: CASSLLDSSYNSPLHF. Written as DNA, the CDR3 is TGCGCCAGCAGCTTGCTCGACAGCTCCTATAATTCACCCCTCCACTTT.

The V and J genes are TRBV4-3 and TRBJ1-5; TRBD1 matches 8 bases. The CDR3 runs to 14 residues. Germline lookup yields CDR1 LGHNA and CDR2 YSLEER. The V segment lost 4 bases and the J segment 4 bases; nucleotides outside the gene matches: 3. In DNA form, the CDR3 reads TGCGCCAGCAGCCGGACAGGGAAAAATCAGCCCCAGCATTTT. The encoded protein is CASSRTGKNQPQHF.

The genes are TRBV12-3 or TRBV12-4 and TRBJ1-1, with unresolved D. Trimming cost V 4 bases and J 1 base, with 7 bases left between them. This CDR3 is 13 amino acids long. CDR3 coding DNA: TGTGCCAGCAGTTCGCTCCAGAACACTGAAGCTTTCTTT. Translating gives CASSSLQNTEAFF.

This rearrangement joins TRBV24-1 to TRBJ1-2; the match to TRBD1 covers 7 bases. This CDR3 is 14 amino acids long. Germline V lookup: CDR1 KGHDR, CDR2 SFDVKD. V was clipped by 7 bases and J by 1 base; unmatched bases: 5. The DNA of the CDR3 is TGTGCCACCAGCGACAACAGGGGTAACTATGGCTACACCTTC. The encoded protein is CATSDNRGNYGYTF.

The CDR3 sequence: CASEGTVGNTIYF. DNA for the CDR3: TGTGCCAGCGAGGGGACAGTCGGAAACACCATATATTTT. This rearrangement joins TRBV2 to TRBJ1-3; 7 bases map to TRBD1. Germline V CDR1 and CDR2: SNHLY, FYNNEI. This CDR3 has 13 residues. J gave up 4 bases and V 8 bases, and 5 bases lay outside the gene matches.

The chain combines TRBV5-4 with TRBJ1-4; the D is unclear. In germline, CDR1 is SGHNT, CDR2 YYREEE (reference sequence). The CDR3 extends over 16 amino acids. Between the trimmed V and J ends, which lost 5 bases and 5 bases, there was a span of 19 bases. For the CDR3, the DNA is TGTGCCAGCAGTTATGTAACGGGTAGTGGGAATGAAAAACTGTTTTTT. Amino acids: CASSYVTGSGNEKLFF.

V gene TRBV19 combines with J gene TRBJ2-1; TRBD2 aligns across 12 bases. Trimming removed 2 bases from V and 1 base from J; junction bases left unmatched: 3. This CDR3 has 17 amino acids. The germline V gene encodes CDR1 LNHDA and CDR2 SQIVND (reference sequence). The CDR3 DNA follows: TGTGCCAGTAGTATAACTAGCGGGGGGATATCCTACAATGAGCAGTTCTTC. This sequence encodes CASSITSGGISYNEQFF.